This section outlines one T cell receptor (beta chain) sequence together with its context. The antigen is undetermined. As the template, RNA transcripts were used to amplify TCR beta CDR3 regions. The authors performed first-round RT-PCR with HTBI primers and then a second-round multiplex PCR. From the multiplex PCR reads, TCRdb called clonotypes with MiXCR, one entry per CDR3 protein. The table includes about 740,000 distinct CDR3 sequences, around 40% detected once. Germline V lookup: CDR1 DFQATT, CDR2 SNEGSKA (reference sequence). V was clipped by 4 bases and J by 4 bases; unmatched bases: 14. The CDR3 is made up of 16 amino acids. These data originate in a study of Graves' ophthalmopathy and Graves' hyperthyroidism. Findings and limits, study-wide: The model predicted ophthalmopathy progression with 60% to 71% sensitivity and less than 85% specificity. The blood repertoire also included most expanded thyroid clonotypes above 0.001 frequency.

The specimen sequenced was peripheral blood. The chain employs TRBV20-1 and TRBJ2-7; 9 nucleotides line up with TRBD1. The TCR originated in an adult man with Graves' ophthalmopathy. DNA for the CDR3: TGCAGTGCTAAAGGGGGAGAATGGGGACAGGGTTACGAGCAGTACTTC. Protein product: CSAKGGEWGQGYEQYF.